This TCR beta chain was documented in a study of T cell responses to AZD1222 COVID-19 vaccine. Points on this clone: What it binds is not known.

Overall study findings and caveats: White British people made up most donors, females outnumbered males, and clonal diversity was possibly underestimated. Spike-specific TCRs gained breadth and depth after people received two AZD1222 doses. Targeting of unmutated variant regions was reportedly seen in nearly half of spike-specific TCRs. Only a handful of AZD1222 recipients tested seropositive at baseline.

CDR3 size: 13 residues. The germline gives CDR1 SGHTA, CDR2 FQGNSA. V was pared by 5 bases and J by 2 bases, with 7 bases between. The repertoire was sequenced with immunoSEQ multiplex PCR; TCRdb's copy has only in-frame clones and lacks some. The sample records over 120,000 clones, roughly 89% being singletons. The sequenced sample was peripheral blood, obtained on day 0 of AZD1222 vaccination. The J gene is TRBJ1-5, the V gene TRBV7-2; tentative D call: TRBD1 (5 bases). The source is an adult in good health. CDR3 residues: CASSLQGNQPQHF. CDR3 in DNA: TGTGCCAGCAGCCTACAGGGCAATCAGCCCCAGCATTTT.